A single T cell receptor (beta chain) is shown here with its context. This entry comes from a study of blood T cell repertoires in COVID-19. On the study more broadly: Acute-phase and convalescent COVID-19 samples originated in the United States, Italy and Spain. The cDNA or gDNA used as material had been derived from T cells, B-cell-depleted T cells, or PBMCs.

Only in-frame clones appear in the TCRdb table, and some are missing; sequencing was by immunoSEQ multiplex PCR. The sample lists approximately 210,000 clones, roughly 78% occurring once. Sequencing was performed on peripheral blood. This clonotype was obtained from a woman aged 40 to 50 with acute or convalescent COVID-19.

The CDR3 DNA is TGCGCCAGCAGTTTCCCGACCTGGGGCGGGAGTGGACACGAGCAGTACTTC. It codes for CASSFPTWGGSGHEQYF. V is TRBV5-1 and J is TRBJ2-7, with TRBD2 matching over 7 bases. The germline V gene encodes CDR1 SGHRS and CDR2 YFSETQ. V was pared by 5 bases and J by 5 bases, with 19 bases of the junction left unmatched. The CDR3 consists of 17 residues.